Below are 9 T cell receptor beta chains sequenced from a single sample in a study of T cells in Graves' hyperthyroidism and ophthalmopathy. Researchers amplified the TCR beta CDR3 regions from RNA transcripts. The HTBI primer set drove a first-round RT-PCR of the TCR CDR3. Each CDR3 protein is one row after TCRdb ran MiXCR on the multiplex PCR reads. The profile shows approximately 620,000 distinct CDR3 sequences, more than 15% of them singletons. The sample consisted of blood. Receptor source: a woman between 40 and 55 years old with Graves' ophthalmopathy.

This clonotype was observed many times. V gene TRBV7-8 combines with J gene TRBJ2-2, with TRBD2 matching over 11 bases. Germline-derived CDR1 and CDR2 are SGHVS and FQNEAQ. There are 17 residues in the CDR3. The V segment lost 1 base and the J segment 6 bases; nucleotides outside the gene matches: 7. Written as DNA, the CDR3 is TGTGCCAGCAGCTTAGTTCGCCTAGCGGGAGGAGCCGGGGAGCTGTTTTTT. As protein: CASSLVRLAGGAGELFF.

The rearrangement joins TRBV12-3 or TRBV12-4 to TRBJ2-7; perhaps D is TRBD1 or TRBD2 (5 bases each). Trimming removed 3 bases from V and 0 bases from J, with 21 bases in between. This CDR3 spans 18 amino acids. This CDR3 is CASSFSDLSGRRSYEQYF. The CDR3 DNA sequence: TGTGCCAGCAGTTTTTCTGATCTCTCGGGACGCCGCTCCTACGAGCAGTACTTC.

The rearrangement uses TRBV12-3 or TRBV12-4 and TRBJ1-4; D not certain. The V gene lost 5 bases and the J gene lost 0 bases, with 7 bases spanning the gap. This CDR3 spans 14 amino acids. This chain's CDR3 is CASSPFATNEKLFF. Written as DNA, the CDR3 is TGTGCCAGCAGTCCATTTGCAACTAATGAAAAACTGTTTTTT.

As for this clonotype: A much larger clone differs from this one at a single base, so this may be a read error. The CDR3 sequence is CAGTVGTTDTQYF. CDR3 coding DNA: TGTGCCGGCACCGTCGGGACCACAGATACGCAGTATTTT. The rearrangement uses TRBV12-3 or TRBV12-4 and TRBJ2-3; D tentatively reads TRBD1 or TRBD2 (5 bases each). This CDR3 is 13 amino acids long. Between the trimmed V and J ends, which lost 11 bases and 2 bases, there was a span of 14 bases.

This clonotype turned up a few times. The V and J genes are TRBV5-1 and TRBJ1-2; D remains ambiguous. Germline V gives CDR1 SGHRS, CDR2 YFSETQ. The ends were cut back, 2 bases at V and 5 bases at J, with 10 bases in the middle. CDR3 size: 13 residues. The CDR3 nucleotides read TGCGCCAGCAGCTTCCGAGGCGAATATGGCTACACCTTC. Protein sequence: CASSFRGEYGYTF. The full variable domain, its missing parts supplied by reference TRBV5-1 and TRBJ1-2, is KAGVTQTPRYLIKTRGQQVTLSCSPISGHRSVSWYQQTPGQGLQFLFEYFSETQRNKGNFPGRFSGRQFSNSRSEMNVSTLELGDSALYLCASSFRGEYGYTFGSGTRLTVV.

The chain combines TRBV7-9 with TRBJ1-6; D call uncertain. Germline CDR1 and CDR2: SEHNR and FQNEAQ (reference sequence). The CDR3 is 12 residues long. Trimming pared 1 base from V and 14 bases from J, leaving 9 bases between. The DNA of the CDR3 is TGTGCCAGCAGCTTAGAGGAGGGATCCCTCCACTTT. Translation gives CASSLEEGSLHF.

The sample holds many counts of this clonotype. The chain carries TRBV28 and TRBJ2-7; no definite D call. Per the germline V gene, CDR1 is MDHEN and CDR2 is SYDVKM. V was clipped by 5 bases and J by 7 bases, with 21 bases between them. This CDR3 comprises 15 residues. The CDR3 DNA is TGTGCCAGCAGTGATCGACGCCCGCTCATGGGAGAGCAGTACTTC. Amino acids: CASSDRRPLMGEQYF.

This sequence joins TRBV7-3 and TRBJ2-1, with TRBD2 matching over 7 bases. Trimming at V came to 0 bases and at J to 9 bases, leaving 8 bases not matched to a gene. Germline V gives CDR1 SGHTA, CDR2 FQGTGA. The CDR3 length is 15 residues. CDR3 coding DNA: TGTGCCAGCAGCTTAACGGGGGGGGGTACAGTTGAGCAGTTCTTC. It translates to CASSLTGGGTVEQFF. The full variable domain, in which reference TRBV7-3 and TRBJ2-1 provide the parts outside the CDR3, is GAGVSQTPSNKVTEKGKYVELRCDPISGHTALYWYRQSLGQGPEFLIYFQGTGAADDSGLPNDRFFAVRPEGSVSTLKIQRTERGDSAVYLCASSLTGGGTVEQFFGPGTRLTVL.

For this clonotype: This likely comes from a read error, as the CDR3 has no conserved phenylalanine or tryptophan at its end. This chain joins TRBV9 and TRBJ1-1; D is unresolved. V lost 0 bases and J lost 3, with 3 bases in between. Germline CDR1 and CDR2: SGDLS and YYNGEE. The CDR3 has 12 amino acids. In nucleotides, the CDR3 is TGTGCCAGCAGCGTAGGCGACACTGAAGCTTTCTCT. It specifies CASSVGDTEAFS.